This T cell receptor beta chain was retrieved from a study of T cell repertoires in cytomegalovirus infection. Turning to the study itself: Evidence of both CMV infection and a matching HLA type came from public TCR beta signatures.

This CDR3 comprises 14 residues. The germline V gene has CDR1 SGHTA and CDR2 FQGNSA. The V and J ends lost 1 base and 1 base respectively, with 8 bases between them. One entry per CDR3 protein results from TCRdb running MiXCR on the reads. The profile shows over 90,000 distinct CDR3 sequences, more than 15% of them singletons. In this sample, this clonotype turned up many times. Its antigen is currently unknown. Study-level results: Clonotype analysis showed dominance of the ex vivo response by HLA-C-restricted CMV-specific TCR beta clonotypes. Identification of carriers of CMV plus the relevant HLA was performed using cumulative public TCR beta family frequency.

This clonotype was obtained from a human donor in good health (CMV status not recorded). Some clones in this sample may be carry-over from other donors' samples. Input material: PBMCs. The J gene is TRBJ2-7, the V gene TRBV7-2, with D tentatively TRBD2 (5 bases). CDR3 region: CASSLGTESYEQYF. The CDR3 bases are TGTGCCAGCAGCTTAGGGACTGAGTCCTACGAGCAGTACTTC.